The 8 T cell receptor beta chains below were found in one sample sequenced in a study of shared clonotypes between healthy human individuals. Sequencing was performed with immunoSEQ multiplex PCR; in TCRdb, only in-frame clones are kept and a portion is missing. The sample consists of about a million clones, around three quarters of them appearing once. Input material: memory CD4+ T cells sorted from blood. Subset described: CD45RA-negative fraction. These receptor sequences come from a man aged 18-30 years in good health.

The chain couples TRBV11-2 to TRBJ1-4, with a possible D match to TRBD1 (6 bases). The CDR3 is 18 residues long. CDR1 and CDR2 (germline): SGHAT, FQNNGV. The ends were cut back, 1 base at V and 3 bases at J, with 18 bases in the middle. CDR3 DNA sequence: TGTGCCAGCAGCTTAGGTCGCCAGGGGCTGGATCCTAATGAAAAACTGTTTTTT. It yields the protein CASSLGRQGLDPNEKLFF. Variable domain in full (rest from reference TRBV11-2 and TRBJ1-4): EAGVAQSPRYKIIEKRQSVAFWCNPISGHATLYWYQQILGQGPKLLIQFQNNGVVDDSQLPKDRFSAERLKGVDSTLKIQPAKLEDSAVYLCASSLGRQGLDPNEKLFFGSGTQLSVL.

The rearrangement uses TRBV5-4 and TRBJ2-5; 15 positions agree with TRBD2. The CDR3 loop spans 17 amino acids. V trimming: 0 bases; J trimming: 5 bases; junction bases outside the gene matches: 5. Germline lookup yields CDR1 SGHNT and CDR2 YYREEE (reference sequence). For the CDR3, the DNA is TGTGCCAGCAGCTTGGCGGGACTAGCGGGGGGCCGGGAGACCCAGTACTTC. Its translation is CASSLAGLAGGRETQYF.

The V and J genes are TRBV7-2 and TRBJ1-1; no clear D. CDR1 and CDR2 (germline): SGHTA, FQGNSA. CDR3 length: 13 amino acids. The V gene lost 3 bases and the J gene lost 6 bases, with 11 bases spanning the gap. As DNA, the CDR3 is TGTGCCAGCAGCTTCCTCGGTGGCGCTGAAGCTTTCTTT. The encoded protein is CASSFLGGAEAFF.

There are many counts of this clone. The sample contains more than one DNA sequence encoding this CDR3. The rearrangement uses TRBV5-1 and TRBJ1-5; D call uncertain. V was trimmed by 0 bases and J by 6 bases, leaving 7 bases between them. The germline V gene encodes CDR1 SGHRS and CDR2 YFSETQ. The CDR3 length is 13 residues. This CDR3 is CASSLEGTQPQHF. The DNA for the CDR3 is TGCGCCAGCAGCTTGGAGGGCACTCAGCCCCAGCATTTT.

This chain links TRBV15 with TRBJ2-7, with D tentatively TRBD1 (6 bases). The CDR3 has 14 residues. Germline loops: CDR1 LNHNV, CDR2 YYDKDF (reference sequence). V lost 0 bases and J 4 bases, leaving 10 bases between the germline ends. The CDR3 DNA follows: TGTGCCACCAGCAGAGAAGGGGGAAGGTACGAGCAGTACTTC. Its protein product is CATSREGGRYEQYF.

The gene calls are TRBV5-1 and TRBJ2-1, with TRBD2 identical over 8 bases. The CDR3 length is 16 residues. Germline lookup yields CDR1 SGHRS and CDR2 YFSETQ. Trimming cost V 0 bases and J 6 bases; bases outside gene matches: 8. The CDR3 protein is CASSLVGPGGSNEQFF. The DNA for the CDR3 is TGCGCCAGCAGCTTGGTCGGTCCGGGAGGGTCCAATGAGCAGTTCTTC.

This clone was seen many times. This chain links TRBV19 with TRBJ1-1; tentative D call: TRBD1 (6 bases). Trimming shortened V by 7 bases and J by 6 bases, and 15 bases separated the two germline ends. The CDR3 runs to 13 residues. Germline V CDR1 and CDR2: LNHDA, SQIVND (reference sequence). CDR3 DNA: TGTGCCAGTACCGGGGGGCGGTTCGCTGAAGCTTTCTTT. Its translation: CASTGGRFAEAFF.

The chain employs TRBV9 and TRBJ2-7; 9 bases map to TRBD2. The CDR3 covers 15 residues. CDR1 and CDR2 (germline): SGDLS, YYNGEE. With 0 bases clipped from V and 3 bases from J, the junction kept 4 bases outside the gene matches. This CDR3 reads CASSVELAGYYEQYF. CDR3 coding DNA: TGTGCCAGCAGCGTAGAACTAGCGGGCTACTACGAGCAGTACTTC.